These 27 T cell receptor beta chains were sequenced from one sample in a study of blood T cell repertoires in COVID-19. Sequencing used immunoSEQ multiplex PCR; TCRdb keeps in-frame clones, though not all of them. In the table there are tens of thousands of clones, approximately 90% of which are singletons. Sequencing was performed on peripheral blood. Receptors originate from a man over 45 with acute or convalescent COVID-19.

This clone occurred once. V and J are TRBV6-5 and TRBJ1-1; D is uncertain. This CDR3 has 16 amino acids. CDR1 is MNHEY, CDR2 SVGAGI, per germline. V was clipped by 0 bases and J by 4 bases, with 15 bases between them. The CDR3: CASSYSRYQRGTEAFF. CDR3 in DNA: TGTGCCAGCAGTTACTCAAGATACCAACGGGGCACTGAAGCTTTCTTT.

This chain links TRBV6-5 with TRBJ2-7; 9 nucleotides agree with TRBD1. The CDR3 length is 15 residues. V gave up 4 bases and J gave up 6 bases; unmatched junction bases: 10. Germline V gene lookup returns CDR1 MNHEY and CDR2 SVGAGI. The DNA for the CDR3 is TGTGCCAGCAGTTCCTCCGGGACAGGGCTTCGCGAGCAGTACTTC. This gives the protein CASSSSGTGLREQYF.

CDR3 DNA sequence: TGTGCCAGCAGCTTAGGACAGGGGGGCCCCTACGAGCAGTACTTC. Amino acid sequence: CASSLGQGGPYEQYF. The chain uses TRBV7-9 and TRBJ2-7, with 9 bases identical to TRBD1. Germline V lookup: CDR1 SEHNR, CDR2 FQNEAQ (reference sequence). This CDR3 spans 15 amino acids. The J segment lost 2 bases and the V segment lost 1 base, leaving 3 bases of the junction unmatched.

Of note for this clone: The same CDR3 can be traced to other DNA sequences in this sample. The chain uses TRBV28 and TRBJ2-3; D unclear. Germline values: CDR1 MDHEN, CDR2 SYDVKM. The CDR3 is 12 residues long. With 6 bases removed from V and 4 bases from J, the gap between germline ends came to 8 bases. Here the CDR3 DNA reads TGTGCCAGCAGCTCTTCGTCAGATACGCAGTATTTT. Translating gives CASSSSSDTQYF.

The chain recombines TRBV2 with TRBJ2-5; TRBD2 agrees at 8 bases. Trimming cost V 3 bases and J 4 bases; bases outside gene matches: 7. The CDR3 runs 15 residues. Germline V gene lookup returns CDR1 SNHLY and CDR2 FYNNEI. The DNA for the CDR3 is TGTGCCAGCAGTGAGGAGCGGGAGACGGTAGAGACCCAGTACTTC. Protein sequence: CASSEERETVETQYF.

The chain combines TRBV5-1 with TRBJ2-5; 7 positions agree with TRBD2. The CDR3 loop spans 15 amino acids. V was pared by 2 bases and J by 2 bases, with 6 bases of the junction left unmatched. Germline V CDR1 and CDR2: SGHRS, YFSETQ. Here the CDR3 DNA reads TGCGCCAGCAGCTTCTCTAGCGGCCCTCAAGAGACCCAGTACTTC. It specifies CASSFSSGPQETQYF.

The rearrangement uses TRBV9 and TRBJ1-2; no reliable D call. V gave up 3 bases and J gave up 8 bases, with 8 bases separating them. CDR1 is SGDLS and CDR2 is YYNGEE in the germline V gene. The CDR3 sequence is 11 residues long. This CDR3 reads CASSAVGGYTF. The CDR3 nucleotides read TGTGCCAGCAGCGCGGTCGGGGGCTACACCTTC.

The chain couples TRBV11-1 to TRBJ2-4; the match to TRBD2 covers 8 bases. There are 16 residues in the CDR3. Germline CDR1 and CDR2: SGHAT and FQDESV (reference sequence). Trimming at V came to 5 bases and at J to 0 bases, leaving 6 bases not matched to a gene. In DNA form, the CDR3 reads TGTGCCAGCAGCCCTACTAGCGGTTTAGCCAAAAACATTCAGTACTTC. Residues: CASSPTSGLAKNIQYF.

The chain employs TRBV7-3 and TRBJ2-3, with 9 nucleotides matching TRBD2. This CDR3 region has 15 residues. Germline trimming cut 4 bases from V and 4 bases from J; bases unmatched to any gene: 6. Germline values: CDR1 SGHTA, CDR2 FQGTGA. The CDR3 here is CASSSSGGSADTQYF. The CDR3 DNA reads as TGTGCCAGCAGCTCCAGCGGGGGGTCTGCAGATACGCAGTATTTT. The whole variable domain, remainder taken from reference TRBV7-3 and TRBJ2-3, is GAGVSQTPSNKVTEKGKYVELRCDPISGHTALYWYRQSLGQGPEFLIYFQGTGAADDSGLPNDRFFAVRPEGSVSTLKIQRTERGDSAVYLCASSSSGGSADTQYFGPGTRLTVL.

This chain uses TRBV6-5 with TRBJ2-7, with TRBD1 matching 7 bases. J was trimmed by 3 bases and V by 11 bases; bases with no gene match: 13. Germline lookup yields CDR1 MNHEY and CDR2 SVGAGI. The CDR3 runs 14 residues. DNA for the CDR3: TGTGCCGCTACCAGACAGGGCGCGGGCTACGAGCAGTACGTC. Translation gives CAATRQGAGYEQYV.

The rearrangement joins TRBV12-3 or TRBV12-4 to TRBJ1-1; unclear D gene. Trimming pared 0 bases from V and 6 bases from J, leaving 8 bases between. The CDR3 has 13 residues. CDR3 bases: TGTGCCAGCAGTTTAGCGCTCGGGGCTGAAGCTTTCTTT. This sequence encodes CASSLALGAEAFF.

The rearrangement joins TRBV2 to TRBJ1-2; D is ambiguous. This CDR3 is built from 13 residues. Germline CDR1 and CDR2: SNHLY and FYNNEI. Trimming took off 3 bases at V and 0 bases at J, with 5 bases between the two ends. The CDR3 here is CASSDAANYGYTF. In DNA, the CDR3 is TGTGCCAGCAGTGATGCGGCTAACTATGGCTACACCTTC.

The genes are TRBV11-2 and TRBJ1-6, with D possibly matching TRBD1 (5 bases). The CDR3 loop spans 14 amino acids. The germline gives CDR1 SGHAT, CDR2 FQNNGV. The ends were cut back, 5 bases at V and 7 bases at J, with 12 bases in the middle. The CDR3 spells CASSLGRGNSPLHF. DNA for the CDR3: TGTGCCAGCAGCCTAGGGCGGGGGAATTCACCCCTCCACTTT.

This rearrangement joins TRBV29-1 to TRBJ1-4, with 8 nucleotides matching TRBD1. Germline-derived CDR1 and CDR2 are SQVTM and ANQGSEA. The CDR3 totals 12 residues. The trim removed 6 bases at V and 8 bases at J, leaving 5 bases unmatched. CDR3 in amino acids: CSVRQGQEKLFF. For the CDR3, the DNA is TGCAGCGTCCGACAGGGGCAGGAAAAACTGTTTTTT.

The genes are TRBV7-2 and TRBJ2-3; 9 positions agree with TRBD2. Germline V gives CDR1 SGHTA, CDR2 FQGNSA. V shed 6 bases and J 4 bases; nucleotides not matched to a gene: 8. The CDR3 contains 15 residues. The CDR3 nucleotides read TGTGCCAGCAGGAATAGCGGGAGCTATGCAGATACGCAGTATTTT. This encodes CASRNSGSYADTQYF.

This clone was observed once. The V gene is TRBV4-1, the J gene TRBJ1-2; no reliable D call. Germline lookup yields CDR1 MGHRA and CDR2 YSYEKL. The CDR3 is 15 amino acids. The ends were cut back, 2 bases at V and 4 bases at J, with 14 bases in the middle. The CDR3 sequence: CASSQMGVMSYGYTF. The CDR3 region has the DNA TGCGCCAGCAGCCAAATGGGCGTTATGAGCTATGGCTACACCTTC.

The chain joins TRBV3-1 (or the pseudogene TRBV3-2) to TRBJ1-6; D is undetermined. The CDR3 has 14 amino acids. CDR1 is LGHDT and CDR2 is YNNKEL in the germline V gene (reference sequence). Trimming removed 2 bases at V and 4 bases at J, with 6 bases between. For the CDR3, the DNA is TGTGCCAGCAGCCAACGGAGTTATAATTCACCCCTCCACTTT. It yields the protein CASSQRSYNSPLHF.

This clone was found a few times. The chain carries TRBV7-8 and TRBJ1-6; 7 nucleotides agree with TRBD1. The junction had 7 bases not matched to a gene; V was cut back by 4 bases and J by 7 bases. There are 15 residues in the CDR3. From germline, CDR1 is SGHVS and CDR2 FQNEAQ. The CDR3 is CASSSRQGANSPLHF. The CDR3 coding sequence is TGTGCCAGCAGCTCTCGACAGGGCGCCAATTCACCCCTCCACTTT.

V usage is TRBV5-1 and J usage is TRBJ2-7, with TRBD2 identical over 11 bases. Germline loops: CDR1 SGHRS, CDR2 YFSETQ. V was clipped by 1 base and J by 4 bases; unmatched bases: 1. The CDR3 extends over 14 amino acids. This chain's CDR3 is CASSLTSGSYEQYF. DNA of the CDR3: TGCGCCAGCAGCTTGACTAGCGGGAGTTACGAGCAGTACTTC.

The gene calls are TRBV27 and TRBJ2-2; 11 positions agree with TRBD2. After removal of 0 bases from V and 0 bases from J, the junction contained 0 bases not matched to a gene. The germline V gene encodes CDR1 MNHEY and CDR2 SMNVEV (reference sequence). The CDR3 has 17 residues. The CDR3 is CASSLSSGRANTGELFF. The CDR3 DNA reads TGTGCCAGCAGTTTATCTAGCGGGAGGGCGAACACCGGGGAGCTGTTTTTT.

CDR3 bases: TGTGCCAGCGGAGAGCGCAGGGGAAGTGGGACGCCCCAGCATTTT. Translation gives CASGERRGSGTPQHF. V usage is TRBV6-5 and J usage is TRBJ1-5; a possible D gene is TRBD1 (6 bases). The germline V gene encodes CDR1 MNHEY and CDR2 SVGAGI. The CDR3 totals 15 residues. Deletions cut 8 bases from V and 9 bases from J, with 23 bases between.

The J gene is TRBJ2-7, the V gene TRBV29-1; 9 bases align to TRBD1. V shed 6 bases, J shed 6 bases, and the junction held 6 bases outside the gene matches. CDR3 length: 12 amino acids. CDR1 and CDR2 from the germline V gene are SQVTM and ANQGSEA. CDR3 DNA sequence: TGCAGCGTCGGACAGGGGTCGGGCGAGCAGTACTTC. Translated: CSVGQGSGEQYF.

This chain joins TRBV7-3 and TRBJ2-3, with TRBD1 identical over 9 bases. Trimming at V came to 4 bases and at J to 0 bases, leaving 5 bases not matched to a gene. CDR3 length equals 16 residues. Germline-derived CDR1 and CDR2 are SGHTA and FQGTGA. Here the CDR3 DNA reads TGTGCCAGCAGCTCCCACGGACAGGGGAGCACAGATACGCAGTATTTT. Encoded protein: CASSSHGQGSTDTQYF.

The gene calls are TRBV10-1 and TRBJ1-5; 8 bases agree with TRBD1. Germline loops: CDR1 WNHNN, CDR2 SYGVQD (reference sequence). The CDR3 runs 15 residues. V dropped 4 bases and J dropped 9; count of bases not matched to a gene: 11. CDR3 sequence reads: CASSAPGQEGGPQHF. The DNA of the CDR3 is TGCGCCAGCAGTGCCCCGGGACAGGAGGGTGGGCCCCAGCATTTT.

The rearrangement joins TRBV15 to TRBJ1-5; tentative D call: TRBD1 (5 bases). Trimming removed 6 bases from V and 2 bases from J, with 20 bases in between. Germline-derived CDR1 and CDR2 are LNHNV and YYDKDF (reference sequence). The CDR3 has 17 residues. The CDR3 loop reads CATRTAGTGYGNQPQHF. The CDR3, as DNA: TGTGCCACCAGGACCGCTGGGACTGGCTATGGCAATCAGCCCCAGCATTTT.

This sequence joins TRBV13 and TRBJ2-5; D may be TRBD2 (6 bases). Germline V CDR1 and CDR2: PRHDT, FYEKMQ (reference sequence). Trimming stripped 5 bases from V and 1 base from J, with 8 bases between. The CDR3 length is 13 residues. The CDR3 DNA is TGTGCCAGCAGCCTGACTAGCCAAGAGACCCAGTACTTC. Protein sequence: CASSLTSQETQYF.

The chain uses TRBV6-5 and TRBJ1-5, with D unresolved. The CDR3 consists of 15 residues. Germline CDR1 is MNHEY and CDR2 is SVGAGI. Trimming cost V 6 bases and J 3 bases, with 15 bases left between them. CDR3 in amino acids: CASSSNREVNQPQHF. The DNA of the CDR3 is TGTGCCAGCAGCTCAAACCGGGAGGTCAATCAGCCCCAGCATTTT.